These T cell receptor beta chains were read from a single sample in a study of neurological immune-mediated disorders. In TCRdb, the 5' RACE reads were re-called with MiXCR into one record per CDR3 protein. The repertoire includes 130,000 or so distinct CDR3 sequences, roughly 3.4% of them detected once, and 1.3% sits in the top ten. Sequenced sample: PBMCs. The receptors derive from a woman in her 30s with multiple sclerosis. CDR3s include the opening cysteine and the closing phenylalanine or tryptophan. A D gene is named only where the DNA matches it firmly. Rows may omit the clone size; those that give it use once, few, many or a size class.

cdr3_nt: TGCAGCGTCGCCCACAATGAGCAGTTCTTC
cdr3_aa: CSVAHNEQFF
v_call: TRBV29-1
clone_size: many
j_call: TRBJ2-1
d_call: -

cdr3_nt: TGTGCCAGCAGCTTAGAACCCCCGGGACTGAACACTGAAGCTTTCTTT
cdr3_aa: CASSLEPPGLNTEAFF
v_call: TRBV7-2
clone_size: many
j_call: TRBJ1-1
d_call: -

cdr3_nt: TGTGCCAGCAGTTATAGAGGGGTTTCGGTTAATGAGCAGTTCTTC
cdr3_aa: CASSYRGVSVNEQFF
v_call: TRBV6-5
clone_size: many
j_call: TRBJ2-1
d_call: -

cdr3_nt: TGTGCCAGCAGTTTCAGGTGGCTGGAAGGGAAACTGTTTTTT
cdr3_aa: CASSFRWLEGKLFF
v_call: TRBV28
clone_size: many
j_call: TRBJ1-4
d_call: -

cdr3_nt: TGCGCCAGCAGCTTGGACAGTGCTGGAAAAAACATATATTTT
cdr3_aa: CASSLDSAGKNIYF
v_call: TRBV5-1
clone_size: few
j_call: TRBJ1-3
d_call: -

cdr3_nt: TGCAGTGCTAGTGGGGACAGAAATCAGCCCCAGCATTTT
cdr3_aa: CSASGDRNQPQHF
v_call: TRBV20-1
clone_size: many
j_call: TRBJ1-5
d_call: TRBD1

cdr3_nt: TGTGCCAGCAGTCTGGACGTAACGGGCACAGATACGCAGTATTTT
cdr3_aa: CASSLDVTGTDTQYF
v_call: TRBV12-3/TRBV12-4
clone_size: many
j_call: TRBJ2-3
d_call: -

cdr3_nt: TGCGCCAGCAGCCAAGTGGCCCGGGACCCCTTGGGGCAGTTCTTC
cdr3_aa: CASSQVARDPLGQFF
v_call: TRBV4-3
clone_size: many
j_call: TRBJ2-1
d_call: -

cdr3_nt: TGTGCCAGCAGCCAGGTTTTGTCGGGGAATGGCTACACCTTC
cdr3_aa: CASSQVLSGNGYTF
v_call: TRBV6-2/TRBV6-3
clone_size: -
j_call: TRBJ1-2
d_call: -

cdr3_nt: TGCAGTGCTAGAGCGATCCAGTACGAGCAGTACTTC
cdr3_aa: CSARAIQYEQYF
v_call: TRBV20-1
clone_size: many
j_call: TRBJ2-7
d_call: -

cdr3_nt: TGCAGCGTCTGGAGCCGGACTAGCGGGAGTTACGAGCAGTACTTC
cdr3_aa: CSVWSRTSGSYEQYF
v_call: TRBV29-1
clone_size: many
j_call: TRBJ2-7
d_call: TRBD2

cdr3_nt: TGTGCCAGCAGTTTAGCGGGAGGGCTGGGGGAGCAGTTCTTC
cdr3_aa: CASSLAGGLGEQFF
v_call: TRBV12-3/TRBV12-4
clone_size: many
j_call: TRBJ2-1
d_call: TRBD2

cdr3_nt: TGTGCCATCACCTTCGGACCGACCAATGAGCAGTTCTTC
cdr3_aa: CAITFGPTNEQFF
v_call: TRBV10-3
clone_size: many
j_call: TRBJ2-1
d_call: -

cdr3_nt: TGCAGTGCTAGAGATCCACAGGGGCGGGGGTACAATGAGCAGTTCTTC
cdr3_aa: CSARDPQGRGYNEQFF
v_call: TRBV20-1
clone_size: many
j_call: TRBJ2-1
d_call: -

cdr3_nt: TGTGCCAGCTCACCCGCCGGGGTGGAAGGCACCGGGGAGCTGTTTTTT
cdr3_aa: CASSPAGVEGTGELFF
v_call: TRBV18
clone_size: -
j_call: TRBJ2-2
d_call: -